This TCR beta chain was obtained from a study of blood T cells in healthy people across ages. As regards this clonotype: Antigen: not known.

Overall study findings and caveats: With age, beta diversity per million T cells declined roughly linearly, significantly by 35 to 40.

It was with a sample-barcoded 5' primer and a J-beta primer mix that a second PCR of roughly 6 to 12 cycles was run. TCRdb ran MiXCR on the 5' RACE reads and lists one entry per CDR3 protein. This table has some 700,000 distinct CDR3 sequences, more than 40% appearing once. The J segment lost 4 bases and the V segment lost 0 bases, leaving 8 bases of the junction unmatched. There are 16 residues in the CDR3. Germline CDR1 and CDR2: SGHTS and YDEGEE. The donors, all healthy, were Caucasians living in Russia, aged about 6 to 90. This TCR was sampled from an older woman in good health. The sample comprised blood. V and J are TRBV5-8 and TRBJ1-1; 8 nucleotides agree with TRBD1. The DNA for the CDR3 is TGTGCCAGCAGCTTGGGTAGCAGGGGGCAGACCACTGAAGCTTTCTTT. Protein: CASSLGSRGQTTEAFF.